This T cell receptor (beta chain) originates from a study of graft-versus-host responses after intestinal transplantation. The wider study: The whole recipient group had anti-thymocyte globulin induction followed by tacrolimus and steroids for two to three years. Study results and limitations: In patients with graft-donor T cell macrochimerism, allograft graft-versus-host to host-versus-graft clonal ratios were high. Early after transplant, HvG clones declined as circulating GvH clones peaked. GvH clones were found in recipient marrow; some appeared first in ileum or blood.

Profiling relied on immunoSEQ multiplex PCR, and the TCRdb table lists in-frame clones only, not all of them. The sample records tens of thousands of clones, about nine tenths being singletons. In regard to this clone: Its antigen remains unidentified.

This CDR3 is built from 15 residues. V was cut by 4 bases and J by 2 bases, with 16 bases left in between. The germline CDR1 and CDR2 sequences are SGHRS and YFSETQ. The rearrangement links TRBV5-1 to TRBJ2-7; a weak D match, TRBD2 (6 bases). This sample comprised unstimulated CD8+ T cells sorted from spleen or lymph node cells, obtained before transplant. This TCR derives from a human donor who was the organ donor for an intestinal transplant. The DNA of the CDR3 is TGCGCCAGCAGCCCGTGGACGGAGGGCCCCTACGAGCAGTACTTC. It translates to CASSPWTEGPYEQYF.